This T cell receptor (beta chain) was recovered during a study of blood T cell repertoires in COVID-19. About the research overall: Nucleic acid was either cDNA or gDNA, and it came from T cells, B-cell-depleted T cells, or PBMCs.

Patients from Seattle were sampled longitudinally, starting during active infection. CDR1 SGHRS and CDR2 YFSETQ come from the germline V gene. J lost 4 bases, V lost 4 bases, and 7 bases had no gene match. This CDR3 contains 15 residues. Clones were sequenced by immunoSEQ multiplex PCR, and TCRdb holds only the in-frame ones, with some missing. The table shows tens of thousands of clones, with roughly 87% occurring only once. Sequenced input: peripheral blood. This clonotype was obtained from a man aged 50-59 years with COVID-19, enrolled during active disease. The chain links TRBV5-1 to TRBJ2-2; TRBD1 matches at 7 bases. The CDR3 here is CASSTGTASTGELFF. As DNA, the CDR3 is TGCGCCAGCAGCACTGGGACAGCGAGCACCGGGGAGCTGTTTTTT.